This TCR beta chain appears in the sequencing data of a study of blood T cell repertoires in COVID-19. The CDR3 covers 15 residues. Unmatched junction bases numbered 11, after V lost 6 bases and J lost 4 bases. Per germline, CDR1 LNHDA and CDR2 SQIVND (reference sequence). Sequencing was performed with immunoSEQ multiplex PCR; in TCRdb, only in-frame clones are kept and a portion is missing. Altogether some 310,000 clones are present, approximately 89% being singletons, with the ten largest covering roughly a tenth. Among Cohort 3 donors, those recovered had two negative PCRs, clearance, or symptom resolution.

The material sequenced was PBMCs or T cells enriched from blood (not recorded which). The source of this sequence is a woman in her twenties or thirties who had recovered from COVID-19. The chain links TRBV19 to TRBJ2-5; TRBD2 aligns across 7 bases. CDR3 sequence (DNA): TGTGCCAGTAGCCCTAACCGCGGGAGCCGAGAGACCCAGTACTTC. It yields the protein CASSPNRGSRETQYF.